Presented here are 21 T cell receptor beta chains from one specimen sequenced in a study of identical twins. TCRdb re-called the 5' RACE reads with MiXCR, one entry per CDR3 protein. The sample has about 520,000 distinct CDR3 sequences, under 25% seen once. Separately, the same data were catalogued under a study of T cells expressing NK-cell markers.

Sequences were obtained from CD4+ T cells sorted from blood. The receptor set was obtained from a woman aged 18-29 years in good health.

This chain links TRBV6-5 with TRBJ1-2, with D tentatively TRBD1 (6 bases). Trimming left V 2 bases short and J 7 bases short, with 17 bases between. The CDR3 is 15 residues long. Germline V gene sequence: CDR1 MNHEY, CDR2 SVGAGI. The CDR3 nucleotides read TGTGCCAGCAGTTACGGGAGGGACACCCGACGTGGCTACACCTTC. It yields the protein CASSYGRDTRRGYTF.

The chain has TRBV10-3 and TRBJ1-4, with D uncertain. The CDR3 sequence is 13 residues long. V was clipped by 0 bases and J by 7 bases, with 6 bases between them. CDR1 and CDR2 (germline): ENHRY, SYGVKD. The chain's CDR3 is CAISESNGEKLFF. The CDR3 coding sequence is TGTGCCATCAGTGAGTCGAACGGTGAAAAACTGTTTTTT.

In this sample, this clonotype turned up a few times. The chain recombines TRBV5-1 with TRBJ1-3; D gene ambiguous. The CDR3 extends over 15 amino acids. V was cut by 3 bases and J by 0 bases, with 10 bases left in between. Germline CDR1 and CDR2: SGHRS and YFSETQ. This CDR3 reads CASSYNTASGNTIYF. DNA for the CDR3: TGCGCCAGCAGCTACAACACTGCCTCTGGAAACACCATATATTTT.

The rearrangement joins TRBV7-2 to TRBJ2-1; TRBD2 agrees at 10 bases. The CDR3 is made up of 16 amino acids. The V gene's germline CDR1 is SGHTA and CDR2 FQGNSA. V lost 0 bases to trimming and J lost 4 bases; unmatched junction nucleotides: 3. CDR3 nucleotide sequence: TGTGCCAGCAGCTTAGCAGCGGGAGGGCCTTACAATGAGCAGTTCTTC. Its translation: CASSLAAGGPYNEQFF.

This clonotype was recorded a few times. The V call is TRBV7-9, the J call TRBJ2-3, with D hard to call. Trimming cost V 7 bases and J 4 bases, with 9 bases left between them. The CDR3 is 12 amino acids. Germline lookup yields CDR1 SEHNR and CDR2 FQNEAQ (reference sequence). The CDR3 sequence: CASTPLADTQYF. The CDR3 DNA sequence: TGTGCCAGCACGCCGCTGGCAGATACGCAGTATTTT.

This clonotype has only a few counts. The CDR3 DNA follows: TGTGCCAGCAGCCCGCGGTTGGGGAATGAGCAGTTCTTC. Its translation: CASSPRLGNEQFF. This sequence joins TRBV13 and TRBJ2-1; D is uncertain. V shed 5 bases and J shed 7 bases, with 12 bases lying between them. Germline V gene data show CDR1 as PRHDT and CDR2 as FYEKMQ (reference sequence). The CDR3 is 13 residues long.

This clonotype appeared many times. CDR3 nucleotides: TGCGCCAGCAGCTTGGGGGACAGTAATGAAAAACTGTTTTTT. The encoded protein is CASSLGDSNEKLFF. The chain uses TRBV5-1 and TRBJ1-4, with TRBD1 matching over 7 bases. V lost 0 bases to trimming and J lost 4 bases; unmatched junction nucleotides: 0. This CDR3 spans 14 amino acids. Germline V lookup: CDR1 SGHRS, CDR2 YFSETQ.

The chain employs TRBV20-1 and TRBJ2-5; D call uncertain. Trimming removed 4 bases at V and 0 bases at J, with 9 bases between. The CDR3 has 13 amino acids. The germline V gene has CDR1 DFQATT and CDR2 SNEGSKA (reference sequence). This CDR3 reads CSAITRYQETQYF. In nucleotides, the CDR3 is TGCAGTGCTATCACGCGGTACCAAGAGACCCAGTACTTC.

This clonotype occurred many times. V gene TRBV24-1 combines with J gene TRBJ1-2; possibly TRBD1 for D (6 bases). Germline V gene lookup returns CDR1 KGHDR and CDR2 SFDVKD. There are 13 residues in the CDR3. V gave up 4 bases and J gave up 8 bases, with 13 bases separating them. CDR3 nucleotides: TGTGCCACCAGTGAAACAGGGTGGCGAGGCTACACCTTC. It encodes CATSETGWRGYTF.

The chain combines TRBV20-1 with TRBJ1-1; D remains unclear. CDR1 is DFQATT, CDR2 SNEGSKA, per germline (reference sequence). The CDR3 is 13 amino acids. V lost 3 bases and J lost 0, with 8 bases in between. The CDR3 reads CSASRTVNTEAFF. CDR3 coding DNA: TGCAGTGCTAGCCGGACGGTGAACACTGAAGCTTTCTTT.

V usage is TRBV7-8 and J usage is TRBJ2-1; D is unresolved. Germline values: CDR1 SGHVS, CDR2 FQNEAQ. The CDR3 is made up of 17 amino acids. V shed 1 base and J shed 2 bases, with 15 bases lying between them. The CDR3 loop reads CASSLVERRRPYNEQFF. The CDR3 bases are TGTGCCAGCAGCTTAGTAGAGAGGCGGCGCCCCTACAATGAGCAGTTCTTC.

This clonotype came up a few times. This rearrangement joins TRBV12-3 or TRBV12-4 to TRBJ1-1; 7 bases agree with TRBD1. The CDR3 is 11 residues long. The J segment lost 11 bases and the V segment lost 6 bases, leaving 6 bases of the junction unmatched. The DNA of the CDR3 is TGTGCCAGCAGAGACGACAGGGCGGCTTTCTTT. Encoded protein: CASRDDRAAFF.

This clonotype showed up just a few times. The V and J genes are TRBV7-2 and TRBJ2-3; D call uncertain. From germline, CDR1 is SGHTA and CDR2 FQGNSA. The CDR3 consists of 12 residues. The V end was cut by 6 bases, the J end by 0 bases, with 4 bases between. The CDR3 reads CASRQSTDTQYF. CDR3 sequence (DNA): TGTGCCAGCAGACAGAGCACAGATACGCAGTATTTT.

This clonotype has only a few counts. The chain recombines TRBV18 with TRBJ1-3; no firm D call. V lost 5 bases, J lost 0 bases, and 8 bases lay in between. CDR3 length equals 14 residues. Germline V lookup: CDR1 KGHSH, CDR2 LQKENI. The CDR3 here is CASSSASSGNTIYF. DNA for the CDR3: TGTGCCAGCTCATCAGCGAGCTCTGGAAACACCATATATTTT.

This CDR3 reads CASSYSRGRGSYEQYF. CDR3 in DNA: TGTGCCAGCAGTTACTCACGGGGACGGGGATCCTACGAGCAGTACTTC. The V call is TRBV6-2 or TRBV6-3, the J call TRBJ2-7, with D perhaps matching TRBD1 or TRBD2 (5 bases each). CDR1 is MNHEY and CDR2 is SVGEGT in the germline V gene. The CDR3 covers 16 residues. Trimming left V 0 bases short and J 1 base short, with 13 bases between.

This clonotype was counted a few times. J is TRBJ1-5 and V is TRBV12-3 or TRBV12-4; TRBD1 matches 8 bases. V was pared by 3 bases and J by 6 bases, with 10 bases of the junction left unmatched. CDR3 length equals 16 residues. The CDR3 loop is CASSFYRTGIGQPQHF. The CDR3 DNA reads TGTGCCAGCAGTTTTTATCGGACAGGGATAGGTCAGCCCCAGCATTTT.

The rearrangement uses TRBV7-8 and TRBJ2-2; TRBD2 matches at 13 bases. The V segment lost 11 bases and the J segment 0 bases; nucleotides outside the gene matches: 3. This CDR3 region has 15 residues. Germline V gives CDR1 SGHVS, CDR2 FQNEAQ. The CDR3 DNA reads TGTGCCGGAACTAGCGGGGGGGCGAACACCGGGGAGCTGTTTTTT. Residues: CAGTSGGANTGELFF.

The rearrangement uses TRBV20-1 and TRBJ2-3; D call uncertain. The CDR3 sequence is 13 residues long. In germline, CDR1 is DFQATT, CDR2 SNEGSKA (reference sequence). Trimming took off 3 bases at V and 7 bases at J, with 14 bases between the two ends. This CDR3 reads CSASIWEQNTQYF. In nucleotides, the CDR3 is TGCAGTGCTAGTATATGGGAACAAAATACGCAGTATTTT.

CDR3 in DNA: TGTGCCAGCAGCCCTACTAGCGGGACAAAAGAGACCCAGTACTTC. Translated, it gives CASSPTSGTKETQYF. The chain links TRBV3-1 to TRBJ2-5; 10 nucleotides match TRBD2. This CDR3 spans 15 amino acids. V shed 4 bases and J 3 bases; nucleotides not matched to a gene: 5. Germline V lookup: CDR1 LGHDT, CDR2 YNNKEL (reference sequence).

The chain is built from TRBV20-1 and TRBJ2-5, with 9 positions matching TRBD2. V lost 3 bases to trimming and J lost 7 bases; unmatched junction nucleotides: 15. CDR1 and CDR2 from the germline V gene are DFQATT and SNEGSKA (reference sequence). The CDR3 totals 16 residues. The CDR3 DNA sequence: TGCAGTGCTAGCAAAGAGGAGCGGGGGGCTTACGGGACCCAGTACTTC. This gives the protein CSASKEERGAYGTQYF.

This clonotype was picked up a small number of times. This chain connects TRBV5-1 to TRBJ1-1, with D unclear. The germline CDR1 and CDR2 sequences are SGHRS and YFSETQ. V was cut by 2 bases and J by 1 base, with 6 bases left in between. This CDR3 comprises 13 residues. CDR3 sequence (DNA): TGCGCCAGCAGCTTTTTAAAGAACACTGAAGCTTTCTTT. It translates to CASSFLKNTEAFF. Filled out from reference TRBV5-1 and TRBJ1-1, the complete variable domain reads KAGVTQTPRYLIKTRGQQVTLSCSPISGHRSVSWYQQTPGQGLQFLFEYFSETQRNKGNFPGRFSGRQFSNSRSEMNVSTLELGDSALYLCASSFLKNTEAFFGQGTRLTVV.